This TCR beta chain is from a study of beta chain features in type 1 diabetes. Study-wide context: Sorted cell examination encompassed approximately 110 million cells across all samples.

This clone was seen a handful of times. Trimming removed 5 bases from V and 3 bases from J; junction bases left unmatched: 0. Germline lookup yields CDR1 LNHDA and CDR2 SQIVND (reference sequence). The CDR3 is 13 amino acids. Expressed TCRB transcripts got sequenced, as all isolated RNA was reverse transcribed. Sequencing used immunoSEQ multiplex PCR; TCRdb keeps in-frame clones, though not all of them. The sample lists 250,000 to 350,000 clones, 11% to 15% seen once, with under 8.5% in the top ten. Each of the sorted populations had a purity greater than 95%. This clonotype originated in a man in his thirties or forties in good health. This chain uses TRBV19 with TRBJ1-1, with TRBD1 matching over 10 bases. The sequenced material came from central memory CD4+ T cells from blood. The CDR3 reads CASSGQGDTEAFF. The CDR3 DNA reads TGTGCCAGTAGTGGACAGGGGGACACTGAAGCTTTCTTT.